A selection of T cell receptor beta chains follows, all from one sample in a study of patients and donors after allogeneic stem cell transplantation. TCRdb reanalysed the RT-PCR reads using MiXCR and keeps one entry per CDR3 protein. The table has roughly 880,000 distinct CDR3 sequences, over 15% seen once. Input material: blood, either unsorted or a sorted T cell fraction (not recorded which). These receptors were collected from a human donor who was either an allogeneic HSCT recipient or a stem cell or donor lymphocyte infusion donor (not recorded which). It is not recorded whose cells these are; they may come from a transplant donor. CDR3s include the opening cysteine and the closing phenylalanine or tryptophan. The order of the fields is CDR3 protein, V gene.

CDR3: CASSLLPAGARGNEQFF
V: TRBV7-3

CDR3: CASSLEGNTEASF
V: TRBV5-1

CDR3: CASRNRGAVNTEAFF
V: TRBV12-3/TRBV12-4

CDR3: CASSFNRGGSTEAFF
V: TRBV27

CDR3: CAISEQNTGELFF
V: TRBV10-3

CDR3: CASTLNPSGGWDYEQYF
V: TRBV6-1

CDR3: CSASLKIGYTF
V: TRBV20-1

CDR3: CAISENRDGKYGYTF
V: TRBV10-3

CDR3: CASSSIGYGYTF
V: TRBV14

CDR3: CASSQPGIDTEAFF
V: TRBV3-1

CDR3: CASSSTGKGTQYF
V: TRBV5-1

CDR3: CASSQGLAGATGELFF
V: TRBV7-2

CDR3: CASSSEGVGNQPQHF
V: TRBV12-3/TRBV12-4

CDR3: CASQTGLGPLHF
V: TRBV25-1

CDR3: CSANEGQDPPYTF
V: TRBV20-1

CDR3: CASSLGTDYQPQHF
V: TRBV7-9

CDR3: CAASSGGAYNEQFF
V: TRBV5-1

CDR3: CSARLAGGQAEQFF
V: TRBV20-1

CDR3: CASRKTVDSYEQYF
V: TRBV12-3/TRBV12-4

CDR3: CSAPPTYNEQFF
V: TRBV20-1

CDR3: CASSSQGDENIQYF
V: TRBV12-3/TRBV12-4

CDR3: CASSPLEYEGKPQHF
V: TRBV6-2/TRBV6-3

CDR3: CASRKGQGVLEQYF
V: TRBV2

CDR3: CASSQDMEGWGGELFF
V: TRBV3-1

CDR3: CASSWGRFAKNIQYF
V: TRBV7-2

CDR3: CASKTANEQFF
V: TRBV12-3/TRBV12-4

CDR3: CASSLTPTGRYGYTF
V: TRBV4-3

CDR3: CASSLDGTKDYEQYF
V: TRBV5-5

CDR3: CASTEVRRQETQYF
V: TRBV5-1

CDR3: CAWSVMYRARKDEAFF
V: TRBV30

CDR3: CASSPPRLADFTDTQYF
V: TRBV27

CDR3: CASSRPPGKGENEQYF
V: TRBV6-1

CDR3: CAISEPRRTGHTGELFF
V: TRBV10-3

CDR3: CASSPWLGGQETQYF
V: TRBV5-4

CDR3: CASSQGRGQFDEQYF
V: TRBV4-3

CDR3: CASSNRGGWETQYF
V: TRBV6-1

CDR3: CASSLAVGTVYGYTF
V: TRBV5-1

CDR3: CASSPQQVLDLETF
V: TRBV4-2

CDR3: CASSARTTNNEQFF
V: TRBV9

CDR3: CASSGLGQNTEAFF
V: TRBV6-2/TRBV6-3

CDR3: CASSLEPGGEYEQYF
V: TRBV11-2

CDR3: CASTLSGGTQYF
V: TRBV3-1

CDR3: CSAKDRGTYNEQFF
V: TRBV29-1

CDR3: CASSYPGPGSYNEQFF
V: TRBV6-2/TRBV6-3

CDR3: CASSYVQGRIDTQYF
V: TRBV6-5

CDR3: CASSGTRFEAFF
V: TRBV27

CDR3: CASSLDTGTANSYEQYF
V: TRBV5-5

CDR3: CASSLAGEVHEQYF
V: TRBV28

CDR3: CASSYFWTGGDEQYF
V: TRBV5-1

CDR3: CASKPGASYGYTF
V: TRBV6-1

CDR3: CASSSGQVASDTQYF
V: TRBV12-3/TRBV12-4

CDR3: CATSRGGASAYEQYF
V: TRBV15

CDR3: CSASETTNTGELFF
V: TRBV20-1

CDR3: CASSLTDFMAQFF
V: TRBV12-3/TRBV12-4

CDR3: CASSPTSGLSLYEQYF
V: TRBV18